Below, one T cell receptor (beta chain) is given with its context. Its antigen remains unknown. CDR1 and CDR2 from the germline V gene are MDHEN and SYDVKM. After removal of 4 bases from V and 6 bases from J, the junction contained 6 bases not matched to a gene. CDR3 length: 15 residues. This table comes from immunoSEQ multiplex PCR, and its TCRdb copy is limited to in-frame clones, with some not included. This sample carries approximately 120,000 clones, about 50% of them seen once, and the ten largest clones take about 39%. The record originates from a study of cytotoxic CD8 clonotypes in ibrutinib-treated CLL. Overall study context: Collecting the response samples happened after a median 12 months of treatment, with a range of 6 to 36.

Study conclusions and caveats: Rising at ibrutinib response, clonality subsequently fell back toward baseline at progression.

Sequencing was performed on PBMCs, taken after 24 months of ibrutinib treatment. V is TRBV28 and J is TRBJ1-6; 7 bases are a match to TRBD1. The clonotype comes from a human donor with chronic lymphocytic leukemia. The CDR3 DNA follows: TGTGCCAGCAGTTCGCGACAGGGTTTTAATTCACCCCTCCACTTT. This encodes CASSSRQGFNSPLHF.